The sequence of this T cell receptor (beta chain) was determined in a study of blood T cell repertoires in COVID-19. Whole-study context: Samples of COVID-19 (acute and convalescent) were obtained from the United States, Italy and Spain. PBMCs, B-cell-depleted T cells, or T cells were the source of the cDNA or gDNA that made up the material.

Researchers sorted participants into cohorts using their self-reported clinical history. Clones were read by immunoSEQ multiplex PCR, and TCRdb kept only the in-frame ones, dropping some. The profile shows 140,000 to 150,000 clones, roughly 88% of them singletons. V was pared by 2 bases and J by 8 bases, with 9 bases of the junction left unmatched. The CDR3 runs 16 residues. Germline lookup yields CDR1 SGHRS and CDR2 YFSETQ. The sequence was obtained from a woman aged 25 to 45 with acute COVID-19. Material for sequencing was PBMCs or T cells enriched from blood (not recorded which). The chain couples TRBV5-1 to TRBJ2-1, with 11 bases matching TRBD2. CDR3 sequence (DNA): TGCGCCAGCAGCTTCCTTCTAGCGGGAGGCACCGATGAGCAGTTCTTC. This encodes CASSFLLAGGTDEQFF.